This TCR beta chain was identified in a study of shared clonotypes between healthy human individuals (TCRdb year 2020). About the investigation overall: Three men and two women, aged 18 to 49 years, made up the cohort. For each donor, three plates each were used for CD4 naive and CD4 memory, two plates were used for CD8 naive, and one plate was used for CD8 memory. To estimate repertoire size and how much clonotype sharing occurs between individuals, the study deeply sequenced the blood TCR repertoires of about 5 healthy adults. Libraries were prepared and TCR repertoires were sequenced by different laboratories using diverse techniques, in order to increase sequencing depth and limit assay-specific biases. Per donor, leukapheresis produced somewhere between about 0.85 and 8.9 billion PBMCs. Beyond this particular receptor, the publication reports: Pairwise subsampling indicated that sequencing depth was expected to affect the degree of clonotype sharing among donors. Rarefaction of sorted-subset datasets indicated incomplete sequencing despite the large sequencing depth. Sampling was limited to blood, and TCR repertoires in tissue likely differ from TCR repertoires in blood. When four donors were compared, the shared fraction of clonotypes was around 5% for naive CD4, roughly 3.4% for naive CD8, 2.3% for memory CD4, and roughly 0.43% for memory CD8. Because the study included a small number of donors, the genetic and exposure-history diversity represented was limited. Compared with non-shared clonotypes, clonotypes shared by all four sorted-subset donors had higher generation probabilities. Larger estimated clonotype richness was generally found for naive subsets than for memory subsets.

Concerning this clone: No antigen is known for it. One base away there is no much larger clone; base qualities are not given.

Using the deep immunoSEQ assay, TCR CDR3 regions were amplified from genomic DNA by multiplex PCR. Genomic DNA extracted from each cell subset was distributed evenly over all wells of several immunoSEQ 96-well plates, and each plate served as one replicate. For sorted subsets, approximately 210 ng genomic DNA, equal to tens of thousands of T cell genomes, was loaded into each replicate PCR. Purified libraries were quantified with a Qubit 3.0 fluorometer, sized on a Bioanalyzer 2100, and re-quantified with the KAPA Library Quantification kit. Every immunoSEQ 96-well plate was sequenced on a dedicated single-read 150-cycle Illumina NextSeq 550 flow cell. Per the original workflow: The immunoSEQ output contained only junctional sequences without quality scores, so filtering could not match that applied to full-length reads. To assign V/J genes and CDR3, sequences were annotated against IMGT germline references using PyIR, a Python wrapper for IgBLAST v1.9. Any read was removed if the V/J assignment was weak (E-value above 1e-6), the CDR3 was missing, or the read contained stop codons, out-of-frame junctions, or ambiguous translated residues. A V3J clonotype was defined by an identical inferred V gene, J gene, and CDR3 amino acid sequence. Percentage overlap between repertoires was calculated by dividing the number of shared unique clonotypes by the size of the smaller repertoire. Repertoire richness was assessed with RTK rarefaction, the Chao1 estimator, and Recon v2.1 estimates of unobserved clonotypes. Generation probabilities were computed with OLGA for all TCRbeta clonotypes obtained by the gDNA method from several donors. TCRdb took this table from immuneACCESS and kept in-frame rearrangements with V and J called. Such tables lack part of the clones; where checked against another copy, unresolved V genes explain under half of the gap, and the rest is unexplained. That table furnishes V, J and clone size, whereas the DNA furnished D and trimming. Here the sample has over 2,000,000 clones; approximately 92% occur a single time. The ten biggest clones cover over 1.5% of the sample.

CD8 naive samples consisted of CD45RO-negative cells that were positively selected for CCR7, yielding a CD45RA+CCR7+ population without TemRA cells. The donors were healthy, HIV-negative adults with no recently reported acute infections or vaccinations. All donors were Caucasian adults living in Nashville, Tennessee, USA. Blood was collected by leukapheresis, and PBMCs were isolated by Ficoll-Histopaque density gradient centrifugation and then cryopreserved in liquid nitrogen vapor phase. Purity and quantity of every magnetically sorted T cell population were checked by analytical flow cytometry. Genomic DNA was isolated from every sorted fraction and measured by UV absorbance on a Nanodrop 2000c. V is trimmed back by 2 bases and J by 1 base, and the junction contains 4 bases that no gene match accounts for. CDR1 and CDR2, looked up from the germline V gene, are MGHRA and YSYEKL. The CDR3 holds 15 amino acids from the cysteine to the phenylalanine. Only the CDR3 DNA is retained, 45 bases long and in frame from the first base.

Sequencing input: naive CD8+ T cells from PBMCs. Read against the paper, the sample's cell subset or site label means: CD45RA+CCR7+. This receptor was obtained from a man aged 18 to 29 in good health. Some clones in this sample may be carry-over from other donors' samples. The receptor chain draws on TRBV4-1 and TRBJ1-1, with 7 bases in between that match TRBD1. The CDR3 protein is CASSQHQGGNTEAFF. In nucleotide form, the sequence is TGCGCCAGCAGCCAACACCAGGGGGGGAACACTGAAGCTTTCTTT.